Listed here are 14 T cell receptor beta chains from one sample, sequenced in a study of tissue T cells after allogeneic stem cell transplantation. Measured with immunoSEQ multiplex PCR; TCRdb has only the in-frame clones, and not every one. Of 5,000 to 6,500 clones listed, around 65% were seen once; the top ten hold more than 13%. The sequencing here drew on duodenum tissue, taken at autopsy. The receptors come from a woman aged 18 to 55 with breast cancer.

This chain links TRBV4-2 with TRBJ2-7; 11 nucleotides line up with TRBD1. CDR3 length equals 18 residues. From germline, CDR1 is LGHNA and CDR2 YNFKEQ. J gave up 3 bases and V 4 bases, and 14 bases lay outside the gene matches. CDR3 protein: CASSRLGQGVGGGYEQYF. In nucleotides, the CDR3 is TGTGCCAGCAGCCGCCTGGGACAGGGGGTCGGGGGAGGCTACGAGCAGTACTTC.

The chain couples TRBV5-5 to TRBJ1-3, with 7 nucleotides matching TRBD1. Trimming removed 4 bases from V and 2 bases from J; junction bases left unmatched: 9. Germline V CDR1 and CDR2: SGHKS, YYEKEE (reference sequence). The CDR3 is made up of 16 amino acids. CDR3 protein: CASSQGQVRPGNTIYF. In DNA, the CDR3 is TGTGCCAGCAGCCAAGGACAGGTCAGGCCTGGAAACACCATATATTTT. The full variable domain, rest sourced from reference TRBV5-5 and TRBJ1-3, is DAGVTQSPTHLIKTRGQQVTLRCSPISGHKSVSWYQQVLGQGPQFIFQYYEKEERGRGNFPDRFSARQFPNYSSELNVNALLLGDSALYLCASSQGQVRPGNTIYFGEGSWLTVV.

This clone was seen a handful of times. DNA of the CDR3: TGCGCCAGCAGCTCCGGCGGTGGGGAGACCCAGTACTTC. As protein: CASSSGGGETQYF. The chain recombines TRBV5-1 with TRBJ2-5, with unresolved D. Germline lookup yields CDR1 SGHRS and CDR2 YFSETQ. V was shortened by 3 bases and J by 5 bases, with 11 bases between the two germline ends. CDR3 size: 13 residues.

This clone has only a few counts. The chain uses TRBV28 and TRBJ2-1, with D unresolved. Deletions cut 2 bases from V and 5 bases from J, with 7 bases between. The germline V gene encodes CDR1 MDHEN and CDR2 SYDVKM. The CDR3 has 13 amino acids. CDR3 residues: CASSLLDHNEQFF. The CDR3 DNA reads TGTGCCAGCAGTTTACTCGACCACAATGAGCAGTTCTTC.

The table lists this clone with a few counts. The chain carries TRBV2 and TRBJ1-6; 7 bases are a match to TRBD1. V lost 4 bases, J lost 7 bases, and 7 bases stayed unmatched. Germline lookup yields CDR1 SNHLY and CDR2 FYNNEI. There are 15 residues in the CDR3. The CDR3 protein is CASSGRTGGNSPLHF. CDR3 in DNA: TGTGCCAGCAGTGGCCGGACAGGTGGGAATTCACCCCTCCACTTT.

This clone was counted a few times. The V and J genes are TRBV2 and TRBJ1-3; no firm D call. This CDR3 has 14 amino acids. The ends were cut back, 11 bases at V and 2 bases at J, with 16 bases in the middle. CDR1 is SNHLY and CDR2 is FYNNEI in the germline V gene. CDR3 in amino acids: CAYSPQRAGNTIYF. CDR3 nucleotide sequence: TGTGCCTATTCCCCACAGAGAGCTGGAAACACCATATATTTT.

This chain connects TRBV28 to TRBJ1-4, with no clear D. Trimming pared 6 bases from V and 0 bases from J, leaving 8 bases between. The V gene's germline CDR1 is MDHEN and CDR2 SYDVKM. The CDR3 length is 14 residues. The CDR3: CASSRLATNEKLFF. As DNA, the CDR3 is TGTGCCAGCAGCCGGCTTGCAACTAATGAAAAACTGTTTTTT.

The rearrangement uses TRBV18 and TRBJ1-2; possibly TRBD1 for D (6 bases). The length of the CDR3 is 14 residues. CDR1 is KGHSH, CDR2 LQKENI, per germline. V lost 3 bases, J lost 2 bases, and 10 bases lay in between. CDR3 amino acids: CASSPGQRNYGYTF. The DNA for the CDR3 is TGTGCCAGCTCACCGGGACAACGAAACTATGGCTACACCTTC.

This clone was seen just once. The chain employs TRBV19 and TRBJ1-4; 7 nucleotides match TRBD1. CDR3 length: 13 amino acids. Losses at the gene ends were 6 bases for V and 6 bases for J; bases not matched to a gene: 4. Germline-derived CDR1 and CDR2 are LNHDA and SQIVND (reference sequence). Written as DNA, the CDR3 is TGTGCCAGTAGCACAGGGGTACATGAAAAACTGTTTTTT. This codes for CASSTGVHEKLFF.

The CDR3 sequence: CASSPGLALQETQYF. The CDR3, as DNA: TGTGCCAGCAGCCCGGGACTAGCGCTCCAAGAGACCCAGTACTTC. This chain joins TRBV7-2 and TRBJ2-5, with 10 bases aligning to TRBD2. Germline lookup yields CDR1 SGHTA and CDR2 FQGNSA. Trimming took 5 bases from V and 1 from J; bases not matched to a gene: 4. The CDR3 contains 15 residues.

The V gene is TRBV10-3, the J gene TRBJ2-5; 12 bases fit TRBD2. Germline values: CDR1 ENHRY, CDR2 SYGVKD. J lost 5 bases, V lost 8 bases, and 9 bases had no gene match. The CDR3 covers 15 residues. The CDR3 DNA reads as TGTGCCATCGGGAGACTAGCGGGAGAAGGGGAGACCCAGTACTTC. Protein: CAIGRLAGEGETQYF.

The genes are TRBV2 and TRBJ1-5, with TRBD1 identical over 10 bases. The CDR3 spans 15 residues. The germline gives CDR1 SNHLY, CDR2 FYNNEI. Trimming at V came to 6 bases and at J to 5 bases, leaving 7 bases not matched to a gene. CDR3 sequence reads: CASRPMTGGYQPQHF. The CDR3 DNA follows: TGTGCCAGCAGGCCGATGACAGGGGGCTATCAGCCCCAGCATTTT.

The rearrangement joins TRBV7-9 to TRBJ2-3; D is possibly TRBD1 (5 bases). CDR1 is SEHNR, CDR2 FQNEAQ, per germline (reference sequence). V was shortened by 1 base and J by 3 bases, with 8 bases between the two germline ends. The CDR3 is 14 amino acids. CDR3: CASSLDTGTDTQYF. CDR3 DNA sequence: TGTGCCAGCAGCTTAGATACAGGAACAGATACGCAGTATTTT.

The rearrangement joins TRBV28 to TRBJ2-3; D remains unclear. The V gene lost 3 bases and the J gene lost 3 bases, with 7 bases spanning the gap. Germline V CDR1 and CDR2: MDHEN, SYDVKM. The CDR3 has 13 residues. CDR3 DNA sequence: TGTGCCAGCAGTTTGCTAGGAACAGATACGCAGTATTTT. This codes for CASSLLGTDTQYF.